These 10 T cell receptor beta chains originate from one sample sequenced in a study of beta chain features in type 1 diabetes. Investigators reverse transcribed all isolated RNA, so they sequenced expressed TCRB transcripts. Measured with immunoSEQ multiplex PCR; TCRdb has only the in-frame clones, and not every one. This table holds around 250,000 clones, 25% to 35% found once. Sequences were obtained from central memory CD4+ T cells from blood. These receptors all stem from a man aged 25-40 years in good health.

This clone was seen only a few times. The V call is TRBV25-1, the J call TRBJ1-1; D perhaps matches TRBD1 (6 bases). Germline V CDR1 and CDR2: MGHDK, SYGVNS. Trimming cost V 6 bases and J 11 bases, with 13 bases left between them. The CDR3 has 11 amino acids. CDR3 protein: CASSRDNSAFF. The CDR3 DNA is TGTGCCAGCAGCCGGGACAATTCGGCTTTCTTT.

J is TRBJ2-3 and V is TRBV30; D gene uncertain. Looked up from germline, CDR1 is GTSNPN and CDR2 is SVGIG (reference sequence). Trimming left V 4 bases short and J 1 base short, with 9 bases between. This CDR3 is built from 13 residues. The CDR3: CAWNGQRTDTQYF. The CDR3 DNA reads TGTGCCTGGAACGGTCAGCGCACAGATACGCAGTATTTT.

Only a few counts were recorded for this clone. V and J are TRBV13 and TRBJ2-4, with D tentatively TRBD2 (6 bases). From germline, CDR1 is PRHDT and CDR2 FYEKMQ (reference sequence). Trimming left V 5 bases short and J 7 bases short, with 12 bases between. The CDR3 runs to 13 residues. CDR3: CASSEPRGNIQYF. As DNA, the CDR3 is TGTGCCAGCAGCGAACCACGGGGGAACATTCAGTACTTC. The full variable domain, with the rest looked up from reference TRBV13 and TRBJ2-4, is AAGVIQSPRHLIKEKRETATLKCYPIPRHDTVYWYQQGPGQDPQFLISFYEKMQSDKGSIPDRFSAQQFSDYHSELNMSSLELGDSALYFCASSEPRGNIQYFGAGTRLSVL.

This clone was seen only a few times. The chain links TRBV27 to TRBJ2-1, with D possibly matching TRBD1 (5 bases). CDR1 is MNHEY and CDR2 is SMNVEV in the germline V gene (reference sequence). V lost 1 base and J 8 bases, leaving 12 bases between the germline ends. This CDR3 comprises 14 residues. Written as DNA, the CDR3 is TGTGCCAGCAGTTTATATCCCCCCAGGGATGAGCAGTTCTTC. It translates to CASSLYPPRDEQFF.

The genes are TRBV5-5 and TRBJ2-5, with a possible D match to TRBD2 (6 bases). This CDR3 region has 14 residues. Germline V gene sequence: CDR1 SGHKS, CDR2 YYEKEE (reference sequence). V lost 3 bases and J 3 bases, leaving 12 bases between the germline ends. The CDR3 DNA reads TGTGCCAGCAGCTACGGGACTCGGGAAGAGACCCAGTACTTC. It translates to CASSYGTREETQYF.

J is TRBJ2-5 and V is TRBV11-3; TRBD2 matches at 11 bases. Trimming cost V 5 bases and J 1 base; bases outside gene matches: 3. CDR3 size: 15 residues. The germline gives CDR1 SGHNT, CDR2 YENEEA. The CDR3 DNA sequence: TGTGCCAGCAGCCAGGGACTAGCGGCCCAAGAGACCCAGTACTTC. It encodes CASSQGLAAQETQYF.

This clone showed up just a few times. This chain uses TRBV6-6 with TRBJ2-7; no reliable D call. CDR1 is MNHNY, CDR2 SVGAGI, per germline (reference sequence). V gave up 6 bases and J gave up 3 bases, with 6 bases separating them. The CDR3 has 11 amino acids. CDR3 sequence reads: CASSAGYEQYF. The CDR3 DNA reads TGTGCCAGCAGCGCAGGCTACGAGCAGTACTTC.

This chain uses TRBV9 with TRBJ1-1; D remains ambiguous. The V gene lost 0 bases and the J gene lost 6 bases, with 9 bases spanning the gap. The CDR3 contains 13 residues. Germline assignment: CDR1 SGDLS and CDR2 YYNGEE. The CDR3 DNA reads as TGTGCCAGCAGCGTAGTTAAAGAGTCTGAAGCTTTCTTT. Its translation: CASSVVKESEAFF.

This rearrangement joins TRBV28 to TRBJ1-5; D gene unclear. The CDR3 is 13 residues long. CDR1 MDHEN and CDR2 SYDVKM come from the germline V gene. Trimming removed 6 bases at V and 3 bases at J, with 9 bases between. The CDR3 sequence: CASRHGSNQPQHF. The CDR3 bases are TGTGCCAGCAGGCATGGGTCCAATCAGCCCCAGCATTTT.

In this sample, this clone turned up a few times. V and J are TRBV29-1 and TRBJ1-2; D possibly corresponds to TRBD1 (6 bases). The V end lost 6 bases, the J end lost 2 bases, and 13 bases lay between the germline ends. The CDR3 is made up of 13 amino acids. Germline-derived CDR1 and CDR2 are SQVTM and ANQGSEA. This CDR3 is CSVTLTGNYGYTF. CDR3 bases: TGCAGCGTGACCCTTACAGGGAACTATGGCTACACCTTC.